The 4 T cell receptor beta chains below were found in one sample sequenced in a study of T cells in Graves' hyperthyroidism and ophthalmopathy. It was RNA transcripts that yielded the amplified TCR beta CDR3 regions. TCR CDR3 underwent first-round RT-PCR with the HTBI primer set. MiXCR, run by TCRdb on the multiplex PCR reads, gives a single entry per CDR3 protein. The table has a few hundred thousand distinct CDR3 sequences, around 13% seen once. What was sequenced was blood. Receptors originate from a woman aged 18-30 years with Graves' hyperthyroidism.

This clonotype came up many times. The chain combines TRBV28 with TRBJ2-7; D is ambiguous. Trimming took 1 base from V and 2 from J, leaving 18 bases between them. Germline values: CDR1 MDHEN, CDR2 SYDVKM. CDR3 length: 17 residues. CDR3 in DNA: TGTGCCAGCAGTTTATTTTTTCATAGGGCTAAAGCCTACGAGCAGTACTTC. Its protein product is CASSLFFHRAKAYEQYF.

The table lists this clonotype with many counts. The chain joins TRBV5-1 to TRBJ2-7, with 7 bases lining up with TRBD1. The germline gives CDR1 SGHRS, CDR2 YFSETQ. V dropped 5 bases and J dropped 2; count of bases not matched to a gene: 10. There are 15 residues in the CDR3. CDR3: CASSRGQERAYEQYF. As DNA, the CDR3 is TGCGCCAGCAGTCGTGGACAGGAACGAGCCTACGAGCAGTACTTC.

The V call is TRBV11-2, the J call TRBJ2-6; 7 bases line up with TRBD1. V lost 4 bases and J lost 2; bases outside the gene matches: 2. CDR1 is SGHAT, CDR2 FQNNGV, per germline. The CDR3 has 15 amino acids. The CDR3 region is CASSSQGAGANVLTF. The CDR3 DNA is TGTGCCAGCAGCTCGCAGGGGGCTGGGGCCAACGTCCTGACTTTC. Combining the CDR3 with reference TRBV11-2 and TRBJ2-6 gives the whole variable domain EAGVAQSPRYKIIEKRQSVAFWCNPISGHATLYWYQQILGQGPKLLIQFQNNGVVDDSQLPKDRFSAERLKGVDSTLKIQPAKLEDSAVYLCASSSQGAGANVLTFGAGSRLTVL.

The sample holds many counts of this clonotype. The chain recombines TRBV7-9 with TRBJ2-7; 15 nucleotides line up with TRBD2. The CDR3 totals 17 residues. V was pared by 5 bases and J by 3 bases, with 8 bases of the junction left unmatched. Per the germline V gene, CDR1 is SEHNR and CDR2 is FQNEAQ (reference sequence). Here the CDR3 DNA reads TGTGCCAGCAGCACAGGACTAGCGGGAGGGCCGGGCTACGAGCAGTACTTC. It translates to CASSTGLAGGPGYEQYF.